These T cell receptor beta chains were read from a single sample in a study of T cell responses to AZD1222 COVID-19 vaccine. The protocol was immunoSEQ multiplex PCR, while the TCRdb copy is restricted to in-frame clones and leaves out a portion. The sample lists 70,000 to 80,000 clones; roughly 75% were seen once. The input for sequencing was peripheral blood, taken 28 days after the second AZD1222 dose. The receptors here all came from an adult who received the AZD1222 COVID-19 vaccine. The CDR3 runs from the conserved cysteine through the conserved F or W. The order of the fields is clone size, J gene, V gene, D gene, CDR3 protein, CDR3 DNA. The D gene is left open where the match is weak. Not every row has a clone size; where given, it reads once, few, many or a size class.

-,TRBJ2-2,TRBV27,-,CASSLVRDHGELFF,TGTGCCAGCAGTTTAGTCAGGGACCACGGGGAGCTGTTTTTT
-,TRBJ1-3,TRBV6-6,TRBD1,CASRFDRGGNTIYF,TGTGCCAGCCGTTTCGACAGGGGTGGAAACACCATATATTTT
few,TRBJ2-7,TRBV11-1,-,CASSLTKTGGGEQYF,TGTGCCAGCAGCTTAACCAAGACAGGAGGGGGCGAGCAGTACTTC
-,TRBJ2-7,TRBV4-2,-,CASSQVTEPYEQYF,TGTGCCAGCAGCCAAGTCACGGAGCCCTACGAGCAGTACTTC
-,TRBJ1-6,TRBV5-1,-,CASSEGPLGAYNSPLHF,TGCGCCAGCAGCGAGGGACCTCTCGGCGCCTATAATTCACCCCTCCACTTT
few,TRBJ1-1,TRBV5-6,TRBD1,CASSRDRANTEAFF,TGTGCCAGCAGCCGGGACAGGGCTAACACTGAAGCTTTCTTT
-,TRBJ2-6,TRBV6-4,TRBD1,CASSMDRATGANVLTF,TGTGCCAGCAGTATGGACAGGGCAACTGGGGCCAACGTCCTGACTTTC
-,TRBJ1-4,TRBV28,-,CASSPTGGEKLFF,TGTGCCAGCAGTCCGACAGGTGGCGAAAAACTGTTTTTT
-,TRBJ2-5,TRBV5-1,-,CASSLSQTQETQYF,TGCGCCAGCAGCTTATCACAGACGCAAGAGACCCAGTACTTC
few,TRBJ2-2,TRBV24-1,TRBD1,CAVQGGSNTGELFF,TGTGCCGTACAGGGGGGATCGAACACCGGGGAGCTGTTTTTT
-,TRBJ2-5,TRBV30,TRBD1,CAWGSGGPGETQYF,TGTGCCTGGGGTTCAGGGGGCCCTGGGGAGACCCAGTACTTC
-,TRBJ2-5,TRBV30,TRBD2,CAWNQGSGGGQETQYF,TGTGCCTGGAATCAAGGTAGCGGGGGGGGTCAGGAGACCCAGTACTTC
-,TRBJ2-7,TRBV28,TRBD2,CASRTSGSSYEQYF,TGTGCCAGCAGGACTAGCGGGAGCTCCTACGAGCAGTACTTC
-,TRBJ2-1,TRBV10-3,TRBD2,CAISLAGGDYNEQFF,TGTGCCATCAGTCTAGCGGGGGGCGATTACAATGAGCAGTTCTTC
-,TRBJ2-7,TRBV28,-,CASRGSGNPYEQYF,TGTGCCAGCCGCGGCTCAGGGAACCCCTACGAGCAGTACTTC
-,TRBJ2-7,TRBV19,TRBD1,CASSTLGQGRYSYEQYF,TGTGCCAGTAGTACACTGGGACAGGGAAGGTACTCCTACGAGCAGTACTTC
-,TRBJ1-6,TRBV28,-,CASSPVSGADNSPLHF,TGTGCCAGCAGCCCTGTCTCCGGGGCCGATAATTCACCCCTCCACTTT
few,TRBJ1-2,TRBV2,TRBD1,CASSDGTGLPQGYTF,TGTGCCAGCAGTGACGGGACAGGGCTTCCACAAGGCTACACCTTC
-,TRBJ1-5,TRBV7-9,-,CASSLGTSGQPQHF,TGTGCCAGCAGCTTAGGGACGAGCGGTCAGCCCCAGCATTTT
once,TRBJ2-5,TRBV27,-,CASSLSSRERETQYF,TGTGCCAGCAGTTTATCGAGCAGGGAGCGAGAGACCCAGTACTTC
-,TRBJ2-7,TRBV9,-,CASSVGSTGNEQYF,TGTGCCAGCAGCGTAGGGTCTACTGGCAACGAGCAGTACTTC
-,TRBJ2-2,TRBV7-2,TRBD1,CASSLGQGGGTGELFF,TGTGCCAGCAGCTTAGGACAGGGTGGGGGCACCGGGGAGCTGTTTTTT
-,TRBJ1-2,TRBV30,-,CACPEQRNYGYTF,TGTGCCTGTCCGGAACAGCGGAACTATGGCTACACCTTC
-,TRBJ2-3,TRBV3-1/TRBV3-2,-,CASSFRDTQYF,TGTGCCAGCAGCTTTAGGGATACGCAGTATTTT
-,TRBJ2-1,TRBV28,TRBD2,CASSRPGLAGANEQFF,TGTGCCAGCAGTCGTCCCGGACTAGCGGGGGCAAATGAGCAGTTCTTC
-,TRBJ1-3,TRBV7-9,-,CASSLAGRNSGNTIYF,TGTGCCAGCAGCTTAGCCGGACGAAACTCTGGAAACACCATATATTTT
-,TRBJ1-1,TRBV27,TRBD1,CASSGSGTGNTEAFF,TGTGCCAGCAGTGGGAGCGGGACAGGGAACACTGAAGCTTTCTTT
-,TRBJ1-5,TRBV19,-,CASSMSVSNQPQHF,TGTGCCAGTAGTATGTCGGTTAGCAATCAGCCCCAGCATTTT
-,TRBJ1-5,TRBV3-1/TRBV3-2,-,CASSAGHSAYSNQPQHF,TGTGCCAGCAGCGCCGGACATTCCGCTTATAGCAATCAGCCCCAGCATTTT
-,TRBJ2-3,TRBV30,-,CAWSVGGGETDTQYF,TGTGCCTGGAGTGTGGGAGGGGGGGAGACAGATACGCAGTATTTT
-,TRBJ2-1,TRBV7-9,-,CAWGRQSIEQFF,TGTGCGTGGGGGAGGCAATCTATTGAGCAGTTCTTC
-,TRBJ2-7,TRBV27,-,CASTKVGGYEQYF,TGTGCCAGCACTAAGGTGGGGGGCTACGAGCAGTACTTC
-,TRBJ2-1,TRBV19,TRBD2,CASSIAGLAGGNEQFF,TGTGCCAGTAGTATAGCAGGACTAGCGGGTGGCAATGAGCAGTTCTTC
-,TRBJ1-2,TRBV7-9,-,CASSGSRLGDGYTF,TGTGCCAGCAGCGGCAGTCGATTGGGGGATGGCTACACCTTC
-,TRBJ2-6,TRBV9,-,CASSVAELFSGANVLTF,TGTGCCAGCAGCGTAGCTGAACTCTTCTCCGGGGCCAACGTCCTGACTTTC
-,TRBJ2-2,TRBV29-1,-,CSVDRPSTGELFF,TGCAGCGTTGATAGGCCTAGTACCGGGGAGCTGTTTTTT
-,TRBJ2-1,TRBV29-1,-,CSVDSYNEQFF,TGCAGCGTTGATTCCTACAATGAGCAGTTCTTC
-,TRBJ1-3,TRBV5-1,-,CASSWTTSGTIYF,TGCGCCAGCAGCTGGACGACAAGTGGGACCATATATTTT
-,TRBJ2-5,TRBV5-4,-,CASSFQGGETQYF,TGTGCCAGCAGCTTTCAGGGAGGAGAGACCCAGTACTTC
-,TRBJ1-2,TRBV6-1,-,CASSEGANYGYTF,TGTGCCAGCAGTGAGGGCGCTAACTATGGCTACACCTTC
-,TRBJ2-5,TRBV29-1,-,CSVGTEETQYF,TGCAGCGTTGGGACAGAAGAGACCCAGTACTTC
-,TRBJ2-6,TRBV5-4,-,CASSREIAGANVLTF,TGTGCCAGCAGCCGGGAGATCGCTGGGGCCAACGTCCTGACTTTC
-,TRBJ2-1,TRBV18,TRBD2,CASSPYVPREAYNEQFF,TGTGCCAGCTCACCATATGTTCCCCGGGAGGCTTACAATGAGCAGTTCTTC
-,TRBJ2-5,TRBV18,TRBD1,CASSRYKTGGYQETQYF,TGTGCCAGCTCACGCTACAAGACAGGGGGATATCAAGAGACCCAGTACTTC